This entry lists 26 T cell receptor beta chains sequenced from one sample in a study of blood T cell repertoires in COVID-19. TCRdb's copy holds only in-frame clones and misses some; the assay was immunoSEQ multiplex PCR. The table includes about 84,000 clones, more than 75% detected once. What was sequenced was peripheral blood. The receptors were gathered from a man between 70 and 80 years old with acute or convalescent COVID-19.

This chain connects TRBV29-1 to TRBJ2-7; 9 bases are shared with TRBD2. This CDR3 comprises 16 residues. In germline, CDR1 is SQVTM, CDR2 ANQGSEA. V trimming: 6 bases; J trimming: 4 bases; junction bases outside the gene matches: 16. The CDR3 coding sequence is TGCAGCGTCTTCCAAGCGGACTTAGCGGGGGCTTACGAGCAGTACTTC. Translating it yields CSVFQADLAGAYEQYF.

V and J are TRBV7-2 and TRBJ1-1; D is undetermined. This CDR3 is 13 amino acids long. The germline gives CDR1 SGHTA, CDR2 FQGNSA. V shed 6 bases and J shed 6 bases, with 14 bases lying between them. Here the CDR3 DNA reads TGTGCCAGCAGTGTCCGGGGTAATCCTGAAGCTTTCTTT. Translating it yields CASSVRGNPEAFF.

CDR3 DNA: TGCAGCGTGGACAGGGGCGATGAGCAGTTCTTC. Its protein product is CSVDRGDEQFF. J is TRBJ2-1 and V is TRBV29-1; 9 bases line up with TRBD1. The CDR3 sequence is 11 residues long. The V gene's germline CDR1 is SQVTM and CDR2 ANQGSEA. The trim removed 6 bases at V and 8 bases at J, leaving 2 bases unmatched.

The chain combines TRBV7-2 with TRBJ2-7; D unclear. The CDR3 has 13 amino acids. CDR1 SGHTA and CDR2 FQGNSA come from the germline V gene. Trimming took 5 bases from V and 0 from J, leaving 8 bases between them. Here the CDR3 reads CASSLTASYEQYV. DNA for the CDR3: TGTGCCAGCAGCCTCACAGCCTCCTACGAGCAGTACGTC.

This clone was seen more than once but under ten times. The rearrangement joins TRBV5-1 to TRBJ2-1; TRBD2 aligns across 12 bases. Trimming took 3 bases from V and 8 from J; bases not matched to a gene: 6. Germline V gene sequence: CDR1 SGHRS, CDR2 YFSETQ. The CDR3 has 15 residues. The chain's CDR3 is CASSSSSGRGDEQFF. In nucleotides, the CDR3 is TGCGCCAGCAGCTCTTCTAGCGGGAGGGGTGATGAGCAGTTCTTC.

The V gene is TRBV7-2, the J gene TRBJ2-3; D unresolved. CDR1 and CDR2 (germline): SGHTA, FQGNSA. Trimming cost V 1 base and J 2 bases, with 4 bases left between them. This CDR3 comprises 13 residues. The CDR3 is CASSLGHTDTQYF. In nucleotides, the CDR3 is TGTGCCAGCAGCTTAGGTCACACAGATACGCAGTATTTT.

The chain links TRBV15 to TRBJ2-6; D unclear. The germline gives CDR1 LNHNV, CDR2 YYDKDF (reference sequence). V was cut by 0 bases and J by 1 base, with 7 bases left in between. This CDR3 is 16 amino acids long. As DNA, the CDR3 is TGTGCCACCAGCAGAGATAGTGAATCTGGGGCCAACGTCCTGACTTTC. Translated: CATSRDSESGANVLTF. Drawing the rest from reference TRBV15 and TRBJ2-6, the complete variable domain is DAMVIQNPRYQVTQFGKPVTLSCSQTLNHNVMYWYQQKSSQAPKLLFHYYDKDFNNEADTPDNFQSRRPNTSFCFLDIRSPGLGDTAMYLCATSRDSESGANVLTFGAGSRLTVL.

The gene calls are TRBV24-1 and TRBJ2-1; TRBD1 might be the D (6 bases). The CDR3 consists of 13 residues. Trimming took off 5 bases at V and 10 bases at J, with 14 bases between the two ends. Germline CDR1 KGHDR, CDR2 SFDVKD. The DNA for the CDR3 is TGTGCCACCAGTGCCCCTTGGGGGCGAGAGCAGTTCTTC. Translating it yields CATSAPWGREQFF.

The rearrangement links TRBV28 to TRBJ1-4; D not certain. The CDR3 extends over 16 amino acids. V dropped 2 bases and J dropped 3 bases, with 13 bases sitting between them. Germline CDR1 reads MDHEN; CDR2 reads SYDVKM. CDR3 in DNA: TGTGCCAGCAGTTTAGGGAGGGTCCCTTCTAATGAAAAACTGTTTTTT. Its protein is CASSLGRVPSNEKLFF.

This sequence joins TRBV6-5 and TRBJ1-2; 7 bases are a match to TRBD1. The CDR3 runs 14 residues. The V segment lost 8 bases and the J segment 3 bases; nucleotides outside the gene matches: 9. Germline CDR1 is MNHEY and CDR2 is SVGAGI. The CDR3 region has the DNA TGTGCCAGCCTGGAGGGGGCGCGGTACTATGGCTACACCTTC. Amino acid sequence: CASLEGARYYGYTF.

The rearrangement joins TRBV19 to TRBJ1-5; TRBD1 matches 7 bases. Unmatched junction bases numbered 19, after V lost 5 bases and J lost 6 bases. The CDR3 has 18 residues. The germline V gene encodes CDR1 LNHDA and CDR2 SQIVND (reference sequence). The CDR3 nucleotides read TGTGCCAGTAGTGGAAGGGCAGGGGGGAGTGTCGCGCCTCAGCCCCAGCATTTT. It is translated as CASSGRAGGSVAPQPQHF. Looking up the rest from reference TRBV19 and TRBJ1-5 gives the full variable domain: DGGITQSPKYLFRKEGQNVTLSCEQNLNHDAMYWYRQDPGQGLRLIYYSQIVNDFQKGDIAEGYSVSREKKESFPLTVTSAQKNPTAFYLCASSGRAGGSVAPQPQHFGDGTRLSIL.

This chain uses TRBV7-6 with TRBJ1-1, with D possibly being TRBD1 (6 bases). Germline values: CDR1 SGHVS, CDR2 FNYEAQ. V lost 6 bases and J lost 0, with 14 bases in between. There are 15 residues in the CDR3. CDR3 sequence (DNA): TGTGCCAGCAGTACCAGGGCAGGGGTGAACACTGAAGCTTTCTTT. Its protein is CASSTRAGVNTEAFF.

The chain joins TRBV28 to TRBJ2-7; 7 positions agree with TRBD1. Per germline, CDR1 MDHEN and CDR2 SYDVKM. With 6 bases clipped from V and 1 base from J, the junction kept 9 bases outside the gene matches. The CDR3 totals 15 residues. The CDR3, as DNA: TGTGCCAGCAGCTTAAGGGGGCTAGGATCCTACGAGCAGTACTTC. As protein: CASSLRGLGSYEQYF.

CDR3 in DNA: TGTGCCTGGAGTCCTTTGGACAGGGAGGGCTATGGCTACACCTTC. Amino acids: CAWSPLDREGYGYTF. The rearrangement links TRBV30 to TRBJ1-2; 8 nucleotides line up with TRBD1. The CDR3 spans 15 residues. Germline V gene lookup returns CDR1 GTSNPN and CDR2 SVGIG (reference sequence). The V and J ends lost 2 bases and 4 bases, in that order; junction bases with no gene match: 9.

The chain is built from TRBV27 and TRBJ2-1, with TRBD2 matching over 8 bases. Germline CDR1 MNHEY, CDR2 SMNVEV (reference sequence). V shed 5 bases and J 0 bases; nucleotides not matched to a gene: 6. The CDR3 consists of 16 residues. CDR3 sequence: CASSIHSGASYNEQFF. Here the CDR3 DNA reads TGTGCCAGCAGTATCCATAGCGGGGCCTCCTACAATGAGCAGTTCTTC.

This CDR3 is CASSFQGGQPQHF. The DNA for the CDR3 is TGTGCCAGCAGTTTCCAGGGAGGTCAGCCCCAGCATTTT. The chain has TRBV12-3 or TRBV12-4 and TRBJ1-5, with TRBD1 as a possible D gene (5 bases). V lost 3 bases and J 6 bases, leaving 9 bases between the germline ends. This CDR3 comprises 13 residues.

In its sample, this clone was seen a few times. V gene TRBV7-2 combines with J gene TRBJ1-3; TRBD1 matches at 7 bases. Germline CDR1 SGHTA, CDR2 FQGNSA. V lost 4 bases to trimming and J lost 4 bases; unmatched junction nucleotides: 4. The CDR3 runs 14 residues. The CDR3 DNA follows: TGTGCCAGCAGCTCAGGGACAGTCGGAAACACCATATATTTT. Translation: CASSSGTVGNTIYF.

The chain couples TRBV2 to TRBJ1-6, with D uncertain. Trimming removed 5 bases from V and 7 bases from J, with 12 bases in between. This CDR3 contains 14 residues. Germline values: CDR1 SNHLY, CDR2 FYNNEI. CDR3 DNA sequence: TGTGCCAGCAGTCATCGGGTCGACAATTCACCCCTCCACTTT. This sequence encodes CASSHRVDNSPLHF.

The chain has TRBV6-5 and TRBJ1-5; the D is unclear. CDR1 is MNHEY, CDR2 SVGAGI, per germline. This CDR3 has 13 residues. V lost 5 bases and J lost 5, with 10 bases in between. This chain's CDR3 is CASSTGNDQPQHF. CDR3 bases: TGTGCCAGCAGTACGGGAAACGATCAGCCCCAGCATTTT.

The chain couples TRBV2 to TRBJ1-2; 10 nucleotides agree with TRBD1. The CDR3 totals 15 residues. Germline V gives CDR1 SNHLY, CDR2 FYNNEI. Losses at the gene ends were 3 bases for V and 4 bases for J; bases not matched to a gene: 5. The CDR3: CASSEGTGVSYGYTF. The CDR3 region has the DNA TGTGCCAGCAGTGAGGGGACAGGGGTTTCCTATGGCTACACCTTC.

This chain links TRBV19 with TRBJ1-2, with 9 bases that match TRBD1. V lost 4 bases to trimming and J lost 6 bases; unmatched junction nucleotides: 6. Germline CDR1 is LNHDA and CDR2 is SQIVND (reference sequence). The CDR3 loop spans 14 amino acids. The CDR3 region is CASSKGTGNHGYTF. As DNA, the CDR3 is TGTGCCAGTAGTAAGGGGACAGGGAACCATGGCTACACCTTC.

The genes are TRBV5-4 and TRBJ2-7, with 10 bases lining up with TRBD1. The CDR3 is 14 residues long. V lost 4 bases and J lost 7; bases outside the gene matches: 8. Germline lookup yields CDR1 SGHNT and CDR2 YYREEE (reference sequence). CDR3 coding DNA: TGTGCCAGCAGCGCGGGCGGGACAGGGGTTGAGCAGTACTTC. Its protein product is CASSAGGTGVEQYF.

This sequence joins TRBV27 and TRBJ2-7, with 7 bases that match TRBD1. V gave up 3 bases and J gave up 2 bases; unmatched junction bases: 13. Germline V gene data show CDR1 as MNHEY and CDR2 as SMNVEV (reference sequence). This CDR3 spans 17 amino acids. CDR3 sequence (DNA): TGTGCCAGCAGTTTCCTTGTCCGACAGGGATCGCCCTACGAGCAGTACGTC. Amino acid sequence: CASSFLVRQGSPYEQYV.

The gene calls are TRBV5-1 and TRBJ2-2; 7 nucleotides line up with TRBD1. The CDR3 length is 15 residues. In germline, CDR1 is SGHRS, CDR2 YFSETQ. J lost 3 bases, V lost 5 bases, and 7 bases had no gene match. In nucleotides, the CDR3 is TGCGCCAGCAGTCAGTTACAGGGGTACACCGGGGAGCTGTTTTTT. It yields the protein CASSQLQGYTGELFF.

The CDR3 nucleotides read TGTGCCAGCAGTGATACGGGGACAGGGAGGCCAGATACGCAGTATTTT. This sequence encodes CASSDTGTGRPDTQYF. The chain couples TRBV25-1 to TRBJ2-3; TRBD1 matches at 9 bases. Germline V gives CDR1 MGHDK, CDR2 SYGVNS. The CDR3 is made up of 16 amino acids. Trimming took 3 bases from V and 4 from J; bases not matched to a gene: 8.

There are a few counts of this clone. The V and J genes are TRBV28 and TRBJ1-1, with D possibly TRBD1 on 5 matching bases. CDR3 length: 14 amino acids. Trimming shortened V by 9 bases and J by 0 bases, and 14 bases separated the two germline ends. Germline V gene lookup returns CDR1 MDHEN and CDR2 SYDVKM. CDR3 region: CASSTTDMNTEAFF. The CDR3 DNA reads as TGTGCCAGTTCAACGACAGACATGAACACTGAAGCTTTCTTT.